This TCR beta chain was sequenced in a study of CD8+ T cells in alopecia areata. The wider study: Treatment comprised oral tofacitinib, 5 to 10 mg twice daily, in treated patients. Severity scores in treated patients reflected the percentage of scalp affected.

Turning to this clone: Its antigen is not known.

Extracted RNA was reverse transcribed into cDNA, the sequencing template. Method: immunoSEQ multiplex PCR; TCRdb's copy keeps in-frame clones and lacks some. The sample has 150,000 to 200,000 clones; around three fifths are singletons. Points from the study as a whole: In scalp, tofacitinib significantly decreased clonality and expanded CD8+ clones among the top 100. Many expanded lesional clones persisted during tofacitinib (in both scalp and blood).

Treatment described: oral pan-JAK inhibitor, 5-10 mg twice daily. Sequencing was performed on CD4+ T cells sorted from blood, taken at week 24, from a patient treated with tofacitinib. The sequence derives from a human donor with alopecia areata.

The CDR3 DNA follows: TGCGCCAGCAGCGTCGGACTAGCGAATGAGCAGTTCTTC. Translation gives CASSVGLANEQFF. The chain recombines TRBV5-1 with TRBJ2-1; 9 positions match TRBD2. The CDR3 runs to 13 residues. In germline, CDR1 is SGHRS, CDR2 YFSETQ. With V trimmed by 4 bases and J by 7 bases, 3 bases remained unmatched.